This TCR beta chain was recovered during a study of control samples from healthy donors and cancer patients. The CDR3 runs to 14 residues. Germline V gene data show CDR1 as MNHEY and CDR2 as SVGEGT. After removal of 5 bases from V and 7 bases from J, the junction contained 11 bases not matched to a gene. Sequencing used immunoSEQ multiplex PCR; TCRdb keeps in-frame clones, though not all of them. Found here are 70,000 to 90,000 clones, around 94% of them singletons; the top ten hold about 6%. The clonotype comes from a middle-aged woman in good health. This chain links TRBV6-2 or TRBV6-3 with TRBJ2-7, with TRBD2 identical over 7 bases. Sequenced: blood. The CDR3 region has the DNA TGTGCCAGCAGTCCCTCAAGCCGGCGGGGGGAGCAGTACTTC. It is translated as CASSPSSRRGEQYF.